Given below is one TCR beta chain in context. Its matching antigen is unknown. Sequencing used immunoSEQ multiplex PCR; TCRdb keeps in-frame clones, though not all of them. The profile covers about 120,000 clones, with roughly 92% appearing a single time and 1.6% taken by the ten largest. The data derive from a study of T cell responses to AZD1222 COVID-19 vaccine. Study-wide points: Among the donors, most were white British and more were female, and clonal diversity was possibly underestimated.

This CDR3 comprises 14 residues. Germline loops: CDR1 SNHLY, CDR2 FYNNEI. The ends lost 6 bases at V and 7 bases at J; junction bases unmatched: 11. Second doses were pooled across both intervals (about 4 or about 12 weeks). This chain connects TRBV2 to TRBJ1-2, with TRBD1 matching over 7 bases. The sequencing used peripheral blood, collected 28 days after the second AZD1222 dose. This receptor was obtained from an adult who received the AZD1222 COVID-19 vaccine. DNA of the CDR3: TGTGCCAGCAGCCCGGGGAGGGACAGTCTTGGCTACACCTTC. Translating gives CASSPGRDSLGYTF.